Sequencing of this T cell receptor beta chain was carried out in a study of control samples from healthy donors and cancer patients (dated by TCRdb to 2018 to 2021). The CDR3, cysteine through phenylalanine, is 14 amino acids long. Left in the record is the CDR3 DNA by itself, 42 bases read in frame from the first base. V and J lose 2 bases and 8 bases, and a span of 12 bases separates them. Via the germline V gene (reference sequence), CDR1 is SEHNR and CDR2 FQNEAQ. The method was the immunoSEQ multiplex PCR assay. TCRdb limited this immuneACCESS table to in-frame rearrangements with V and J called. A share of clones is missing; checked studies link under half to unresolved V genes, and the rest is unexplained. The sample table lists roughly 400,000 clones, 90% of them with a count of one. The ten largest clones represent roughly 6.4% of the sample. This clone was observed a single time. Its recognized antigen is unknown. No base-level quality is on record; no much larger clone is a single base apart.

Sequencing was done on a sample of PBMCs. The sequence was obtained from a man in his forties or fifties with head and neck cancer. The chain uses TRBV7-9 and TRBJ1-4, with the D gene call left open. Here the CDR3 is given as CASSLLPSGEKLFF. The nucleotide sequence is given as TGTGCCAGCAGCTTACTCCCCTCGGGAGAAAAACTGTTTTTT.